This is a list of T cell receptor beta chains from one sample in a study of blood T cell repertoires in COVID-19. Produced via immunoSEQ multiplex PCR; TCRdb's table is partial and in-frame only. The sample gives about 29,000 clones, 80% to 90% of which show up once; approximately 9.8% is in the top ten. The sequencing input was peripheral blood. The receptors stem from a human donor in a cohort sampled during active COVID-19. Both conserved end residues are part of each CDR3. Fields, in order: D gene, clone size, V gene, J gene, CDR3 protein, CDR3 DNA. The D gene is left open where the match is weak. Some rows have no size entry. The others give once, few or many, or a class for an expanded clone.

>TRBD1|-|TRBV29-1|TRBJ1-2
CSVEAGTGDGYTF
TGCAGCGTCGAGGCCGGGACAGGGGATGGCTACACCTTC
>TRBD1|-|TRBV9|TRBJ2-7
CASSASGTGNYEQYF
TGTGCCAGCAGCGCCTCCGGGACAGGGAACTACGAGCAGTACTTC
>-|-|TRBV6-5|TRBJ2-2
CASSYLRRGTGELFF
TGTGCCAGCAGTTACCTTAGGAGGGGAACCGGGGAGCTGTTTTTT
>TRBD2|-|TRBV6-1|TRBJ2-4
CASSDLSGKRNIQYF
TGTGCCAGCAGTGACCTCAGCGGGAAGAGAAACATTCAGTACTTC
>TRBD1|-|TRBV11-3|TRBJ2-1
CASSFGTGGYNEQFF
TGTGCCAGCAGCTTCGGGACAGGGGGATACAATGAGCAGTTCTTC
>TRBD2|few|TRBV28|TRBJ2-7
CASSPRLAGAYEQYF
TGTGCCAGCAGTCCCCGGCTAGCGGGGGCCTACGAGCAGTACTTC
>-|once|TRBV19|TRBJ2-6
CASTKGLSGANVLTF
TGTGCCAGTACCAAGGGGCTATCTGGGGCCAACGTCCTGACTTTC
>-|-|TRBV3-1/TRBV3-2|TRBJ2-2
CASSQVQQGDTGELFF
TGTGCCAGCAGCCAAGTGCAACAGGGAGACACCGGGGAGCTGTTTTTT
>TRBD1|-|TRBV9|TRBJ2-7
CASSTGQGLRGQYF
TGTGCCAGCAGCACGGGACAGGGACTCAGAGGGCAGTACTTC
>TRBD2|-|TRBV5-1|TRBJ2-3
CASSLSSGGALSTDTQYF
TGCGCCAGCAGCTTGTCTAGCGGGGGGGCTCTTAGCACAGATACGCAGTATTTT
>-|once|TRBV3-1/TRBV3-2|TRBJ1-6
CASRDLEGSPLHF
TGCGCCAGCAGGGACTTAGAGGGTTCACCCCTCCACTTT
>TRBD1|-|TRBV9|TRBJ1-2
CASSGIGGLDTSGYTF
TGTGCCAGCAGCGGGATAGGGGGCCTCGACACTTCCGGCTACACCTTC